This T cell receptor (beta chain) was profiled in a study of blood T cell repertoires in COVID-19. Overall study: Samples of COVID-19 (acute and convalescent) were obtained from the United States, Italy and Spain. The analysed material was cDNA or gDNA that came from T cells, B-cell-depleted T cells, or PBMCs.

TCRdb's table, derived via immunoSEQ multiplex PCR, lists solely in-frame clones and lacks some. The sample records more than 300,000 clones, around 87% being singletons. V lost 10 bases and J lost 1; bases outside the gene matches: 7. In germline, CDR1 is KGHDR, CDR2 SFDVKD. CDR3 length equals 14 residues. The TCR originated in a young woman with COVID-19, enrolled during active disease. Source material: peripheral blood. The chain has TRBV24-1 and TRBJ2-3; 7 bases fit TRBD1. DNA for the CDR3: TGTGCCACACAACAGGGGATGGGCACAGATACGCAGTATTTT. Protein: CATQQGMGTDTQYF.